This T cell receptor beta chain was obtained from a study of blood T cell repertoires in COVID-19. Whole-study context: Nucleic acid was either cDNA or gDNA, and it came from T cells, B-cell-depleted T cells, or PBMCs.

Germline V gene lookup returns CDR1 ENHRY and CDR2 SYGVKD. Trimming removed 2 bases from V and 4 bases from J; junction bases left unmatched: 5. CDR3 length: 15 amino acids. Authors' analysis steps: By means of reference gene primer amplification, nucleated cell counts were estimated. Using immunoSEQ multiplex PCR, the repertoire was profiled, and TCRdb retains in-frame clones only, with some absent. V and J calls and clone size are copied from that table; D and trimming were computed from the DNA. This sample has about 240,000 clones; approximately 90% occur once, and the top ten carry around 7.2%. What was sequenced was peripheral blood. The clonotype originates from a man aged 55-75 years who had recovered from COVID-19. The chain joins TRBV10-3 to TRBJ2-7, with TRBD2 matching 10 bases. Here the CDR3 DNA reads TGTGCCATCAGTGAGCGAGCGGGGGGGCAATACGAGCAGTACTTC. Its protein product is CAISERAGGQYEQYF.